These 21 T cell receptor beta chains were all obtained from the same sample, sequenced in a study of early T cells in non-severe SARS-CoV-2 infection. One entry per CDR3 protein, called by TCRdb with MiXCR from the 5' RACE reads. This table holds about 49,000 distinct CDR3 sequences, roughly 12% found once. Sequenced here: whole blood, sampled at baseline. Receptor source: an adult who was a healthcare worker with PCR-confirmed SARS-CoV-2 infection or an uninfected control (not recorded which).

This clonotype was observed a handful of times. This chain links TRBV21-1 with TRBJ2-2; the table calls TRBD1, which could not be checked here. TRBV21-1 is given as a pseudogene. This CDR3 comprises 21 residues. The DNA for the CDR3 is TGTGCCAGCACCTTCCCGGGATTTCTTCTTAGCGGACAGACAATCGCCGGGGAGCTGTTTTTT. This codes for CASTFPGFLLSGQTIAGELFF.

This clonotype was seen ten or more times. CDR3 DNA sequence: TGTGCCAGCAGCTTAACGGGGCTCTCTGGGGCCAACGTCCTGACTTTC. Its protein is CASSLTGLSGANVLTF. The genes are TRBV11-2 and TRBJ2-6; TRBD1 or TRBD2 may be the D gene (5 bases each). The CDR3 consists of 16 residues. Germline CDR1 SGHAT, CDR2 FQNNGV. Trimming left V 2 bases short and J 0 bases short, with 8 bases between.

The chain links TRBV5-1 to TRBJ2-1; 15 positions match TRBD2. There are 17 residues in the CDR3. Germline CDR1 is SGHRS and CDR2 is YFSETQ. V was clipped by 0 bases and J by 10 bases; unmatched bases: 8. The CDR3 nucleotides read TGCGCCAGCAGCTTGGCACCTGGACTAGCGGGAGGGGAGGAGCAGTTCTTC. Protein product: CASSLAPGLAGGEEQFF. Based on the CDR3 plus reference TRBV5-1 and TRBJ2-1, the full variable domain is KAGVTQTPRYLIKTRGQQVTLSCSPISGHRSVSWYQQTPGQGLQFLFEYFSETQRNKGNFPGRFSGRQFSNSRSEMNVSTLELGDSALYLCASSLAPGLAGGEEQFFGPGTRLTVL.

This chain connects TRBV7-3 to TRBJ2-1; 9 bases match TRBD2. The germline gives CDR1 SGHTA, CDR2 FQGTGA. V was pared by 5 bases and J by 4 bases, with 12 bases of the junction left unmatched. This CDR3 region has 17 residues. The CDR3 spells CASSINPLAGLYNEQFF. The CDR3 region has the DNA TGTGCCAGCAGCATTAATCCGCTAGCGGGGTTATACAATGAGCAGTTCTTC.

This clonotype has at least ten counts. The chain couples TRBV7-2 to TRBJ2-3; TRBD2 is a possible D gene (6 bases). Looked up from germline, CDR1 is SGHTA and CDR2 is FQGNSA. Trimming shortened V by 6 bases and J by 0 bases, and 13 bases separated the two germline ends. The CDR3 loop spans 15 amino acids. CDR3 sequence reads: CASSPDYLSTDTQYF. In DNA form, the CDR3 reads TGTGCCAGCAGTCCGGACTACCTTAGCACAGATACGCAGTATTTT.

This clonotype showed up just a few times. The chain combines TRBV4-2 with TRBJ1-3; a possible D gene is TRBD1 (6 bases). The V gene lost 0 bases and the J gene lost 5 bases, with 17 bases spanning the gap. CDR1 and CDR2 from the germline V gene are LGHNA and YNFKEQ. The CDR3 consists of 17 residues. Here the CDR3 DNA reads TGTGCCAGCAGCCAAGATGCTTCCGCGGGGGCGAGAAACACCATATATTTT. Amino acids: CASSQDASAGARNTIYF.

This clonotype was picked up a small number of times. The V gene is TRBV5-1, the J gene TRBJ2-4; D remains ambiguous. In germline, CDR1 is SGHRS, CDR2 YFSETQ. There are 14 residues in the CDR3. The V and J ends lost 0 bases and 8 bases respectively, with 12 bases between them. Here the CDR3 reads CASSLGGFVDIQYF. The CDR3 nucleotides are TGCGCCAGCAGCTTGGGGGGTTTCGTCGACATTCAGTACTTC. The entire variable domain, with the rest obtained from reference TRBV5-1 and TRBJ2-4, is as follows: KAGVTQTPRYLIKTRGQQVTLSCSPISGHRSVSWYQQTPGQGLQFLFEYFSETQRNKGNFPGRFSGRQFSNSRSEMNVSTLELGDSALYLCASSLGGFVDIQYFGAGTRLSVL.

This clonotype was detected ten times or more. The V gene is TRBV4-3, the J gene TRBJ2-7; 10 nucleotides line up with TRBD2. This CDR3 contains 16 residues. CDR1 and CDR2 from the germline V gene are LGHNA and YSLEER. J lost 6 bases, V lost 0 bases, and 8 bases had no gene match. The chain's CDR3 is CASSQEVSSGSFEQYF. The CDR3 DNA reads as TGCGCCAGCAGCCAAGAGGTGTCTAGCGGGAGTTTCGAGCAGTACTTC.

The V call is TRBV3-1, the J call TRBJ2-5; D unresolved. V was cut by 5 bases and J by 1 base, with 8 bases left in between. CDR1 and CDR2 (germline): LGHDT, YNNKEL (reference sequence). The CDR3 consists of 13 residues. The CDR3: CASSETLQETQYF. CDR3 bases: TGTGCCAGCAGCGAGACCCTCCAAGAGACCCAGTACTTC.

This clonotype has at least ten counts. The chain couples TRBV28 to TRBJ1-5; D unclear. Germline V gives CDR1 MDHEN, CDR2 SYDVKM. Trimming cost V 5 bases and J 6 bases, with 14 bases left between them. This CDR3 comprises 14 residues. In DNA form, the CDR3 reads TGTGCCAGCAGTCCTGCTACCCCCGGTCAGCCCCAGCATTTT. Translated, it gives CASSPATPGQPQHF.

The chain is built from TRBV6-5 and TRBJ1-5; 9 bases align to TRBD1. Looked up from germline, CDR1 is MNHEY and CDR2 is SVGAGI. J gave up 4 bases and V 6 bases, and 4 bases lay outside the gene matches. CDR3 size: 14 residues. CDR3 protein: CASRSGTGNQPQHF. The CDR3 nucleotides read TGTGCCAGCAGGTCCGGGACAGGGAATCAGCCCCAGCATTTT.

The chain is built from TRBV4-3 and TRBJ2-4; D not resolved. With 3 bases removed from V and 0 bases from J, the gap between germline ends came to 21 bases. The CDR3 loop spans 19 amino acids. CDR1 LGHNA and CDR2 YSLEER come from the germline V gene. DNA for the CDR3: TGCGCCAGCAGCCACTTGAGAGACCGACCCACCCTAGCCAAAAACATTCAGTACTTC. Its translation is CASSHLRDRPTLAKNIQYF.

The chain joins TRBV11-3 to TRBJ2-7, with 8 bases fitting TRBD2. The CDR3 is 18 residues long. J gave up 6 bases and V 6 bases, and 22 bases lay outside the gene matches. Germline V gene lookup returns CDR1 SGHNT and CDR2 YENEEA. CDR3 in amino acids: CASSFWPGLDFSCCEQYF. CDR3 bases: TGTGCCAGCAGTTTTTGGCCGGGACTAGATTTTTCCTGTTGCGAGCAGTACTTC. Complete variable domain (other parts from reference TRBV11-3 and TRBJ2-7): EAGVVQSPRYKIIEKKQPVAFWCNPISGHNTLYWYLQNLGQGPELLIRYENEEAVDDSQLPKDRFSAERLKGVDSTLKIQPAELGDSAVYLCASSFWPGLDFSCCEQYFGPGTRLTVT.

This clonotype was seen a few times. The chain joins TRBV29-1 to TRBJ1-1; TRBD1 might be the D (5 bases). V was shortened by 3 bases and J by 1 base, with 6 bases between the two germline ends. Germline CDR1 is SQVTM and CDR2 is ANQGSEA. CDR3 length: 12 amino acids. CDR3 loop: CSVDGGNTEAFF. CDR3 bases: TGCAGCGTTGACGGGGGGAACACTGAAGCTTTCTTT.

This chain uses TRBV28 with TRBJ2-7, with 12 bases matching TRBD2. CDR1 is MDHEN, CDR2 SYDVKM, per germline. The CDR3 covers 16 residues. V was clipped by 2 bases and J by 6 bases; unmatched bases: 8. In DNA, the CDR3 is TGTGCCAGCAGTTTAACCAGACTAGCGGGAGCCTCCGAGCAGTACTTC. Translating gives CASSLTRLAGASEQYF.

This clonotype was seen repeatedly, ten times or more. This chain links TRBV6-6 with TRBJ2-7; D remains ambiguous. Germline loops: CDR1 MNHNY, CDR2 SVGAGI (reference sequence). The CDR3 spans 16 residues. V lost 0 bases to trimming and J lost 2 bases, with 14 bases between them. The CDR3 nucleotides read TGTGCCAGCAGTTACTCTTACGGTCTCGCAACCTACGAGCAGTACTTC. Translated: CASSYSYGLATYEQYF.

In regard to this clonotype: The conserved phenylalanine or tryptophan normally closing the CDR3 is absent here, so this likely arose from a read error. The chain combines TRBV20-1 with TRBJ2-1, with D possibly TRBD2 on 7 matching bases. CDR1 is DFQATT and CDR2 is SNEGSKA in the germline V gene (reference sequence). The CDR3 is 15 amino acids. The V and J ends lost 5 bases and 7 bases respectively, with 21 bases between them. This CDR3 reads CSAGKGGSAQNEQFL. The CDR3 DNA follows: TGCAGTGCTGGAAAGGGGGGGAGCGCGCAGAATGAGCAGTTCTTA.

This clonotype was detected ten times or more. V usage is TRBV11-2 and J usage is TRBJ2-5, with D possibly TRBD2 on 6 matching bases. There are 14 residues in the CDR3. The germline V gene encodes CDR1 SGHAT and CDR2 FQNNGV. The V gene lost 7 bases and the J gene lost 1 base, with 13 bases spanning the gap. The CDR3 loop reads CASNLRDSQETQYF. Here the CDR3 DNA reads TGTGCCAGCAACCTTCGGGACTCCCAAGAGACCCAGTACTTC.

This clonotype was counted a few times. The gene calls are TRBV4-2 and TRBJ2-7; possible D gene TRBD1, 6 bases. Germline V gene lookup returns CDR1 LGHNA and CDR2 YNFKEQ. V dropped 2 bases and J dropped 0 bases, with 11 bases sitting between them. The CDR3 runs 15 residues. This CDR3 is CASSQTDRSSYEQYF. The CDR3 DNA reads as TGTGCCAGCAGCCAAACCGACAGGAGCTCCTACGAGCAGTACTTC.

The CDR3 spells CASSLADSGFPYEQYF. CDR3 nucleotide sequence: TGCGCCAGCAGCTTGGCCGATTCTGGTTTCCCCTACGAGCAGTACTTC. V and J are TRBV5-1 and TRBJ2-7; D remains unclear. Germline CDR1 reads SGHRS; CDR2 reads YFSETQ. The CDR3 runs to 16 residues. Trimming pared 0 bases from V and 2 bases from J, leaving 15 bases between. The variable domain in full, completed from reference TRBV5-1 and TRBJ2-7, reads KAGVTQTPRYLIKTRGQQVTLSCSPISGHRSVSWYQQTPGQGLQFLFEYFSETQRNKGNFPGRFSGRQFSNSRSEMNVSTLELGDSALYLCASSLADSGFPYEQYFGPGTRLTVT.

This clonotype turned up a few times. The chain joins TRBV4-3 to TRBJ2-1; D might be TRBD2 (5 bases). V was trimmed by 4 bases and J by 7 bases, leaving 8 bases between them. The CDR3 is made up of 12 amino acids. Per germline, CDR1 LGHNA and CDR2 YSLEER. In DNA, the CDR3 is TGCGCCAGCAGCCCTACGGGGAATGAGCAGTTCTTC. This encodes CASSPTGNEQFF.